This TCR beta chain was documented in a study of blood T cell repertoires in COVID-19. As for the study in general: The samples span acute and convalescent COVID-19 from the United States, Italy and Spain. T cells, B-cell-depleted T cells, or PBMCs provided the cDNA or gDNA that served as material.

This clone was counted between two and nine times. Other DNA sequences within the sample encode an identical CDR3. Seattle's enrolled individuals joined amid active infection and were then monitored longitudinally. Germline V gene lookup returns CDR1 SGHTA and CDR2 FQGNSA. The CDR3 loop spans 14 amino acids. V shed 2 bases and J 5 bases; nucleotides not matched to a gene: 5. In the original workflow: Reference gene primers were amplified, and this amplification served to estimate nucleated cell counts. Produced via immunoSEQ multiplex PCR; TCRdb's table is partial and in-frame only. V, J and clone size reflect that table, while D and trimming were determined from the DNA. Of fewer than 300,000 clones listed, 91% are singletons.

Input material: peripheral blood. The receptor comes from a woman aged 25 to 45 with COVID-19, enrolled during active disease. The gene calls are TRBV7-2 and TRBJ1-1, with 7 bases identical to TRBD1. This chain's CDR3 is CASSLKGGGTEAFF. The CDR3 DNA follows: TGTGCCAGCAGCTTAAAAGGGGGCGGAACTGAAGCTTTCTTT.